This TCR beta chain was sequenced for a study of blood T cell repertoires in COVID-19. At the level of the study: The samples span acute and convalescent COVID-19 from the United States, Italy and Spain. PBMCs, B-cell-depleted T cells, or T cells were the source of the cDNA or gDNA that made up the material.

Trimming stripped 3 bases from V and 8 bases from J, with 5 bases between. The CDR3 runs to 11 residues. CDR1 LNHDA and CDR2 SQIVND come from the germline V gene (reference sequence). While infection was still active, Seattle patients were enrolled and then followed longitudinally. Generated by immunoSEQ multiplex PCR, the TCRdb table keeps only in-frame clones and is missing some. Of a few hundred thousand clones listed, approximately 81% are singletons. This clone was observed a few times. Sequencing input: peripheral blood. The TCR was taken from an elderly woman with COVID-19, enrolled during active disease. This sequence joins TRBV19 and TRBJ2-1; D unresolved. The DNA of the CDR3 is TGTGCCAGTAGTATGGGCTATGAGCAGTTCTTC. Amino acids: CASSMGYEQFF.